The clone carrying this TCR beta chain was seen a few times. Its antigen is unidentified. Clones were read by immunoSEQ multiplex PCR, and TCRdb kept only the in-frame ones, dropping some. The table has 360,000 or so clones, about nine tenths seen once. Treatment described: 15 to 20 received Ad26.COV2.S at low or high dose, single or two shots; roughly 5 received placebo; per-sample allocation not given. Day 63 after the first vaccine or placebo injection was the time point for sampling. This Boston cohort included adults aged 18-55 years. The record originates from a study of Ad26.COV2.S vaccination and SARS-CoV-2 variants. As for the study in general: The donor participated in the COV1001 trial, in its Ad26.COV2.S arm. By the intramuscular route, Ad26.COV2.S was given once, or twice 56 days apart.

General study results and limits: Recipients given vaccine exceeded placebo recipients in spike-specific TCR breadth.

The sequencing used peripheral blood, collected in a trial of Ad26.COV2.S vaccine versus placebo. The TCR was taken from a person aged 18-65 years who received the Ad26.COV2.S COVID-19 vaccine or a placebo.

The CDR3 DNA reads TGTGCCTGTCACGGACAGGGGTCCTATAATTCACCCCTCCACTTT. It translates to CACHGQGSYNSPLHF. V and J are TRBV30 and TRBJ1-6, with 9 bases identical to TRBD1. Germline loops: CDR1 GTSNPN, CDR2 SVGIG (reference sequence). J lost 1 base, V lost 6 bases, and 4 bases had no gene match. The CDR3 is made up of 15 amino acids.